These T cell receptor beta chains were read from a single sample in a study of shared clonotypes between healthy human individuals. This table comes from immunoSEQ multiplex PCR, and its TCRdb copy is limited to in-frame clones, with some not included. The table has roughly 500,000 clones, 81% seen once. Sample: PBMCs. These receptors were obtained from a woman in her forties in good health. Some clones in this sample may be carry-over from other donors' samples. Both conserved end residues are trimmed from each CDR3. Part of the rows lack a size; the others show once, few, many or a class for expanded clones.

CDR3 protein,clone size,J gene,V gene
ASSDRTGGVETQY,-,TRBJ2-5,TRBV28
ASSSRPMEETQY,few,TRBJ2-5,TRBV7-2
ASSPRWVRNTEAF,-,TRBJ1-1,TRBV28
ASSLAPGGPNEQY,once,TRBJ2-7,TRBV5-1
ASSLASQGRFDEQF,-,TRBJ2-1,TRBV7-8
ASSTSGREQY,-,TRBJ2-7,TRBV25-1
ASSPPGLPQPQH,once,TRBJ1-5,TRBV18
ASSLAGRGGYGYT,-,TRBJ1-2,TRBV5-1
ASSLDGDVYEQY,-,TRBJ2-7,TRBV5-4
SVDWQGRDNYGYT,-,TRBJ1-2,TRBV29-1
ASSDLVGDIQY,once,TRBJ2-4,TRBV28
SSQRGSYEQH,-,TRBJ2-7,TRBV2
ASSTQGARVYGYT,-,TRBJ1-2,TRBV28
ASSKGLANEQF,-,TRBJ2-1,TRBV11-2
ASARGPPDAYNEQF,-,TRBJ2-1,TRBV5-6
ASSPTGGYNSPLH,few,TRBJ1-6,TRBV7-2
ATSRDNSYNEQF,few,TRBJ2-1,TRBV15
AWSVPGLAAYEQY,-,TRBJ2-7,TRBV30
SAREDTEAF,few,TRBJ1-1,TRBV20-1
ASSPGLAGGLDTQY,-,TRBJ2-3,TRBV11-3
ASSLNPTSGSAGGYEQY,-,TRBJ2-7,TRBV5-1
ASSLAGQVGQF,once,TRBJ2-1,TRBV5-1
ASRGTESYEQY,many,TRBJ2-7,TRBV6-6
ASSPGQGARDTIY,-,TRBJ1-3,TRBV7-9
ASSLSGQSYTEAF,-,TRBJ1-1,TRBV27
ASSLGSWSPDTQY,-,TRBJ2-3,TRBV7-2
ASSFLGQGGEQF,-,TRBJ2-1,TRBV28